This TCR beta chain came from a study of T cells in Graves' hyperthyroidism and ophthalmopathy. Amplification of TCR beta CDR3 regions used RNA as the template. First-round RT-PCR targeting the TCR CDR3 was performed with the HTBI primer set. TCRdb independently ran MiXCR on the multiplex PCR reads; one entry per CDR3 protein. The sample records 400,000 or so distinct CDR3 sequences, roughly 15% being singletons. The diagnostic basis comprised clinical symptoms, serum thyroxine and TRAb, thyroid ultrasound and orbital computed tomography. Fresh peripheral blood, 7.5 to 10 ml, was the source of the PBMCs. Study outcomes and limitations: Most thyroid clonotypes expanded above 0.001 appeared in blood too.

For this clonotype: No antigen is known for it.

Material: blood. This clonotype originated in a woman aged 60 to 75 with Graves' ophthalmopathy.

CDR3 in DNA: TGTGCCAGCAGAGACAGGGGTAATAATGAAAAACTGTTTTTT. This encodes CASRDRGNNEKLFF. The V gene is TRBV28, the J gene TRBJ1-4; 8 nucleotides line up with TRBD1. This CDR3 is 14 amino acids long. The trim removed 6 bases at V and 4 bases at J, leaving 4 bases unmatched. Germline V gene data show CDR1 as MDHEN and CDR2 as SYDVKM.